This TCR beta chain was identified during a study of OX40 agonist ivuxolimab in advanced cancers. This clone is a singleton in its sample. Profiling relied on immunoSEQ multiplex PCR, and the TCRdb table lists in-frame clones only, not all of them. The sample consists of tens of thousands of clones, roughly 90% of them appearing once. Germline V gene data show CDR1 as SGHKS and CDR2 as YYEKEE (reference sequence). V was pared by 2 bases and J by 0 bases, with 5 bases of the junction left unmatched. CDR3 length: 16 amino acids. V is TRBV5-5 and J is TRBJ1-3, with 7 bases aligning to TRBD1. The sample consisted of CD4+ or CD8+ T cells sorted from blood, taken in a trial of the OX40 agonist ivuxolimab. This clonotype was sampled from an adult with an advanced solid tumor such as melanoma, head and neck, liver or kidney cancer. The CDR3 coding sequence is TGTGCCAGCAGCTTCGGAGGGGGCCACTCTGGAAACACCATATATTTT. Translation gives CASSFGGGHSGNTIYF.